This entry lists 23 T cell receptor beta chains sequenced from one sample in a study of blood T cell repertoires in COVID-19 (TCRdb year 2020). The library was prepared using the immunoSEQ multiplex PCR assay. The clones in this table, taken by TCRdb from immuneACCESS, are in-frame only. Not every clone is retained; where verified, under half of the shortfall comes from an unresolved V gene, and the cause of the rest is unknown. Within this sample are 150,000 or so clones, with 80% to 90% of them counted one time only. The top ten clonotypes cover under 7.5% of the sample. Material for sequencing was peripheral blood. These receptors were taken from a man older than 75 with acute or convalescent COVID-19.

This chain connects TRBV5-8 to TRBJ1-6; D uncertain. V was clipped by 2 bases and J by 8 bases, with 23 bases between them. CDR3 length equals 18 residues. Germline lookup yields CDR1 SGHTS and CDR2 YDEGEE. The CDR3, as DNA: TGTGCCAGCAGCTTATCGGCCCTATGGGGAGACAAAGATTCACCCCTCCACTTT. Amino acid sequence: CASSLSALWGDKDSPLHF. The full variable domain, its missing parts supplied by reference TRBV5-8 and TRBJ1-6, is EAGVTQSPTHLIKTRGQQATLRCSPISGHTSVYWYQQALGLGLQFLLWYDEGEERNRGNFPPRFSGRQFPNYSSELNVNALELEDSALYLCASSLSALWGDKDSPLHFGNGTRLTVT.

V and J are TRBV2 and TRBJ1-1; D remains ambiguous. Germline-derived CDR1 and CDR2 are SNHLY and FYNNEI. CDR3 length: 14 amino acids. V was cut by 3 bases and J by 0 bases, with 8 bases left in between. The CDR3 here is CASSDAVMNTEAFF. CDR3 DNA: TGTGCCAGCAGTGATGCGGTGATGAACACTGAAGCTTTCTTT. The variable domain in full, completed from reference TRBV2 and TRBJ1-1, reads EPEVTQTPSHQVTQMGQEVILRCVPISNHLYFYWYRQILGQKVEFLVSFYNNEISEKSEIFDDQFSVERPDGSNFTLKIRSTKLEDSAMYFCASSDAVMNTEAFFGQGTRLTVV.

The J gene is TRBJ2-7, the V gene TRBV28, with D possibly TRBD1 on 5 matching bases. The CDR3 loop spans 16 amino acids. With 5 bases removed from V and 3 bases from J, the gap between germline ends came to 20 bases. The germline CDR1 and CDR2 sequences are MDHEN and SYDVKM. CDR3 loop: CASSPPRARVVYEQYF. CDR3 DNA sequence: TGTGCCAGCAGTCCCCCCCGGGCCAGGGTGGTCTACGAGCAGTACTTC.

The V and J genes are TRBV18 and TRBJ1-1; 8 nucleotides line up with TRBD1. The V and J ends lost 5 bases and 1 base, in that order; junction bases with no gene match: 9. The CDR3 has 16 residues. Germline assignment: CDR1 KGHSH and CDR2 LQKENI. The CDR3 coding sequence is TGTGCCAGCTCATCAATTACAGGGGGACAGAACACTGAAGCTTTCTTT. It yields the protein CASSSITGGQNTEAFF.

CDR3 DNA: TGTGCCAGCAGCCAAGCCGGGACAGGGAGGGAAAAACTGTTTTTT. Translated: CASSQAGTGREKLFF. This chain joins TRBV3-1 (or the pseudogene TRBV3-2) and TRBJ1-4, with TRBD1 matching 9 bases. CDR1 and CDR2 (germline): LGHDT, YNNKEL (reference sequence). The CDR3 extends over 15 amino acids. J lost 8 bases, V lost 1 base, and 5 bases had no gene match.

V is TRBV3-1 (or the pseudogene TRBV3-2) and J is TRBJ2-7, with TRBD1 matching 9 bases. The ends lost 4 bases at V and 2 bases at J; junction bases unmatched: 6. This CDR3 contains 15 residues. Germline lookup yields CDR1 LGHDT and CDR2 YNNKEL (reference sequence). In nucleotides, the CDR3 is TGTGCCAGCAGCCCGTCGGACAGGGGTCCCTACGAGCAGTACTTC. Residues: CASSPSDRGPYEQYF.

This clone was observed a few times. This sequence joins TRBV6-1 and TRBJ1-2; D not resolved. CDR3 length: 15 amino acids. The V end was cut by 0 bases, the J end by 4 bases, with 12 bases between. Looked up from germline, CDR1 is MNHNS and CDR2 is SASEGT. CDR3 bases: TGTGCCAGCAGTGAAGCGCAACGGTCCCTCTATGGCTACACCTTC. Translation gives CASSEAQRSLYGYTF.

The V call is TRBV3-1 (or the pseudogene TRBV3-2), the J call TRBJ2-5; D gene unclear. The V end lost 1 base, the J end lost 2 bases, and 8 bases lay between the germline ends. CDR1 is LGHDT and CDR2 is YNNKEL in the germline V gene (reference sequence). The CDR3 contains 14 residues. This CDR3 reads CASSQVPVQETQYF. The CDR3 nucleotides are TGTGCCAGCAGCCAAGTTCCTGTACAAGAGACCCAGTACTTC.

The chain combines TRBV7-2 with TRBJ2-5; D might be TRBD2 (5 bases). The CDR3 has 12 residues. From germline, CDR1 is SGHTA and CDR2 FQGNSA. The germline V and J ends were trimmed by 5 bases and 5 bases, with 9 bases remaining between them. This CDR3 reads CASSRSVETQYF. Written as DNA, the CDR3 is TGTGCCAGCAGCCGTAGCGTGGAGACCCAGTACTTC.

This chain uses TRBV27 with TRBJ2-1; maybe TRBD2 (6 bases). This CDR3 is built from 17 residues. Germline lookup yields CDR1 MNHEY and CDR2 SMNVEV (reference sequence). V lost 6 bases and J lost 10, with 28 bases in between. The CDR3 region is CASRDLGQPGRGGEQFF. CDR3 bases: TGTGCCAGCAGAGACCTCGGGCAGCCCGGCCGTGGGGGGGAGCAGTTCTTC.

The V and J genes are TRBV7-9 and TRBJ1-2; a weak D match, TRBD1 (6 bases). This CDR3 has 15 amino acids. In germline, CDR1 is SEHNR, CDR2 FQNEAQ (reference sequence). V lost 2 bases to trimming and J lost 1 base, with 11 bases between them. CDR3 amino acids: CASSLRGTGNYGYTF. The CDR3, as DNA: TGTGCCAGCAGCTTAAGGGGGACGGGTAACTATGGCTACACCTTC.

The chain uses TRBV28 and TRBJ1-6; the D is unclear. The CDR3 totals 13 residues. The germline V gene has CDR1 MDHEN and CDR2 SYDVKM. Between the trimmed V and J ends, which lost 3 bases and 7 bases, there was a span of 7 bases. The CDR3 loop reads CASSFRPNSPLHF. The CDR3 DNA reads TGTGCCAGCAGTTTCAGGCCGAATTCACCCCTCCACTTT.

This clone turned up a few times. This sequence joins TRBV6-5 and TRBJ2-7, with no clear D. The CDR3 loop spans 13 amino acids. The ends were cut back, 0 bases at V and 4 bases at J, with 7 bases in the middle. The germline V gene has CDR1 MNHEY and CDR2 SVGAGI. CDR3 sequence: CASSYSYSYEQYF. For the CDR3, the DNA is TGTGCCAGCAGTTACTCTTATAGTTACGAGCAGTACTTC.

This chain links TRBV19 with TRBJ2-1, with 9 bases that match TRBD2. The V segment lost 3 bases and the J segment 4 bases; nucleotides outside the gene matches: 1. The V gene's germline CDR1 is LNHDA and CDR2 SQIVND (reference sequence). The CDR3 is 14 residues long. In DNA form, the CDR3 reads TGTGCCAGTAGTATGCGGGAGGGATACAATGAGCAGTTCTTC. Residues: CASSMREGYNEQFF.

The chain carries TRBV14 and TRBJ2-7, with TRBD2 identical over 13 bases. With 0 bases clipped from V and 1 base from J, the junction kept 21 bases outside the gene matches. CDR3 size: 23 residues. Germline V gene sequence: CDR1 SGHDN, CDR2 FVKESK. CDR3 nucleotides: TGTGCCAGCAGCCAAGATCCCTGGACAGTACCGGGACTAGCGGGGATTCGGTCCTACGAGCAGTACTTC. Its protein is CASSQDPWTVPGLAGIRSYEQYF.

The chain employs TRBV7-3 and TRBJ2-1, with unresolved D. V was trimmed by 5 bases and J by 1 base, leaving 12 bases between them. The CDR3 runs to 15 residues. Germline-derived CDR1 and CDR2 are SGHTA and FQGTGA. CDR3 residues: CASSPPGGSYNEQFF. In nucleotides, the CDR3 is TGTGCCAGCAGCCCCCCAGGTGGGTCCTACAATGAGCAGTTCTTC. Full variable domain (rest looked up from reference TRBV7-3 and TRBJ2-1): GAGVSQTPSNKVTEKGKYVELRCDPISGHTALYWYRQSLGQGPEFLIYFQGTGAADDSGLPNDRFFAVRPEGSVSTLKIQRTERGDSAVYLCASSPPGGSYNEQFFGPGTRLTVL.

The chain is built from TRBV25-1 and TRBJ2-7; D unclear. CDR3 length: 14 residues. V was trimmed by 3 bases and J by 2 bases, leaving 11 bases between them. Germline CDR1 MGHDK, CDR2 SYGVNS. The CDR3, as DNA: TGTGCCAGCAGTGAGGCTGGCGGTCCCTACGAGCAGTACTTC. Its protein is CASSEAGGPYEQYF.

This chain uses TRBV18 with TRBJ1-5; D is uncertain. The CDR3 totals 15 residues. V dropped 1 base and J dropped 0 bases, with 7 bases sitting between them. The V gene's germline CDR1 is KGHSH and CDR2 LQKENI. CDR3 residues: CASSPRGNSNQPQHF. CDR3 in DNA: TGTGCCAGCTCACCACGCGGGAATAGCAATCAGCCCCAGCATTTT. The full variable domain, its missing parts supplied by reference TRBV18 and TRBJ1-5, is NAGVMQNPRHLVRRRGQEARLRCSPMKGHSHVYWYRQLPEEGLKFMVYLQKENIIDESGMPKERFSAEFPKEGPSILRIQQVVRGDSAAYFCASSPRGNSNQPQHFGDGTRLSIL.

The chain combines TRBV4-2 with TRBJ2-7; tentatively, D is TRBD1 (5 bases). V gave up 0 bases and J gave up 6 bases, with 15 bases separating them. The V gene's germline CDR1 is LGHNA and CDR2 YNFKEQ. The CDR3 contains 15 residues. DNA of the CDR3: TGTGCCAGCAGCCAAGACGGGCAGGGTCTCAGCGAGCAGTACTTC. Its protein is CASSQDGQGLSEQYF.

The J gene is TRBJ2-2, the V gene TRBV6-5; tentative D call: TRBD1 (6 bases). The CDR3 covers 13 residues. Trimming removed 6 bases at V and 7 bases at J, with 12 bases between. The germline V gene has CDR1 MNHEY and CDR2 SVGAGI. For the CDR3, the DNA is TGTGCCAGCAGAATAACAGGGATCGGGGAGCTGTTTTTT. It encodes CASRITGIGELFF.

The chain carries TRBV20-1 and TRBJ1-5, with 7 bases lining up with TRBD1. V lost 3 bases to trimming and J lost 5 bases; unmatched junction nucleotides: 7. This CDR3 comprises 14 residues. The germline V gene has CDR1 DFQATT and CDR2 SNEGSKA (reference sequence). The CDR3 region has the DNA TGCAGTGCTAGTGTCAACAGGGGTTATCAGCCCCAGCATTTT. Amino acids: CSASVNRGYQPQHF.

This chain connects TRBV28 to TRBJ2-1, with D tentatively TRBD2 (5 bases). Germline CDR1 reads MDHEN; CDR2 reads SYDVKM. Trimming removed 11 bases from V and 4 bases from J, with 18 bases in between. The CDR3 totals 14 residues. DNA of the CDR3: TGTGCCGCCGCGGGCAGGCTTGGGTACAATGAGCAGTTCTTC. Encoded protein: CAAAGRLGYNEQFF.

The chain uses TRBV5-1 and TRBJ2-5, with a weak D call TRBD2 (7 bases). Trimming pared 0 bases from V and 1 base from J, leaving 16 bases between. CDR1 is SGHRS, CDR2 YFSETQ, per germline. The CDR3 runs to 17 residues. This chain's CDR3 is CASSLGVLGGGQETQYF. The CDR3 DNA reads as TGCGCCAGCAGCTTGGGGGTCCTGGGAGGGGGCCAAGAGACCCAGTACTTC.